The entry that follows covers one TCR beta chain sequence. What it recognizes is unknown. Trimming took off 8 bases at V and 4 bases at J, with 14 bases between the two ends. The CDR3 has 14 residues. In germline, CDR1 is WSHSY, CDR2 SAAADI. This sample is part of a study of T cell responses to AZD1222 COVID-19 vaccine. Study at large: Investigators merged groups given second doses at roughly 4 or roughly 12 weeks.

Study-level points and caveats: Regions 160-218 and 743-854 held dominance among vaccine-associated CD4 TCRs, which spanned spike.

The assay was immunoSEQ multiplex PCR, and TCRdb's table has in-frame clones only and misses some. The profile covers 150,000 to 200,000 clones, with approximately 90% appearing a single time and around 5.8% taken by the ten largest. Sample: peripheral blood, taken on day 0 of AZD1222 vaccination. V usage is TRBV10-2 and J usage is TRBJ2-2; tentatively, D is TRBD2 (6 bases). The source of this sequence is an adult in good health. The CDR3 DNA sequence: TGCGCCAGCCAACGAGGAGCGGGCACCGGGGAGCTGTTTTTT. Protein sequence: CASQRGAGTGELFF.